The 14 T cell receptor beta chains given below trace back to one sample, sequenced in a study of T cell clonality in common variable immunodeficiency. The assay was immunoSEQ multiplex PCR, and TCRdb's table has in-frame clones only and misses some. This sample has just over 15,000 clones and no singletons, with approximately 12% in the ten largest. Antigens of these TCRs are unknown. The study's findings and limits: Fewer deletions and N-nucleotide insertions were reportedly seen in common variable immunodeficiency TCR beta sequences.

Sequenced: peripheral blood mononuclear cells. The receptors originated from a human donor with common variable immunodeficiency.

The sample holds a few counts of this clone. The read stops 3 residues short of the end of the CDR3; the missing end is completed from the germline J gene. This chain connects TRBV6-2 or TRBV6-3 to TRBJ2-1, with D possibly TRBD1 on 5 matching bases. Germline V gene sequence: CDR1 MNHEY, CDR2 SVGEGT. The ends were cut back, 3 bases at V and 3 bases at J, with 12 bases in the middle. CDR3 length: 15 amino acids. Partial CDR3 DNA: TGTGCCAGCAGTTATTCAGGGATCAACTACAATGAG. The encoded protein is CASSYSGINYNE. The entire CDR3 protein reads CASSYSGINYNEQFF.

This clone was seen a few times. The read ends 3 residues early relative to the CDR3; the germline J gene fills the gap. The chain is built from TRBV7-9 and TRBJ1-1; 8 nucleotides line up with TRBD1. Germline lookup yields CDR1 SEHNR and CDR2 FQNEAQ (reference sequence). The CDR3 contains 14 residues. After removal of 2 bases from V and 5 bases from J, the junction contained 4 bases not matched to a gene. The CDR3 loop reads CASSLQGAPTEAFF. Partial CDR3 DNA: TGTGCCAGCAGCTTACAGGGGGCGCCGACTGAA.

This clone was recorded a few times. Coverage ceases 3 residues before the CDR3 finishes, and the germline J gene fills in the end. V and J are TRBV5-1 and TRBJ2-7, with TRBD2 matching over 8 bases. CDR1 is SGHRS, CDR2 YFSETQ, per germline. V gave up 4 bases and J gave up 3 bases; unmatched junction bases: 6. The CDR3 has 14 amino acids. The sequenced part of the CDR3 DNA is TGCGCCAGCAGCCGGGGGGGCGGGGACTACGAG. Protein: CASSRGGGDYE. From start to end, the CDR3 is CASSRGGGDYEQYF. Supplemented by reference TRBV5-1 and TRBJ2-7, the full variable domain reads KAGVTQTPRYLIKTRGQQVTLSCSPISGHRSVSWYQQTPGQGLQFLFEYFSETQRNKGNFPGRFSGRQFSNSRSEMNVSTLELGDSALYLCASSRGGGDYEQYFGPGTRLTVT.

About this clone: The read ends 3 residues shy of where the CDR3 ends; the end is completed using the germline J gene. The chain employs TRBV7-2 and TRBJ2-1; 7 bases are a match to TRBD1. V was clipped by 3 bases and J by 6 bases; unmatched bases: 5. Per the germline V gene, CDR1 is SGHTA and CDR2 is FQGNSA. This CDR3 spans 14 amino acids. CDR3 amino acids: CASSLDRFSNEQFF. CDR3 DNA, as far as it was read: TGTGCCAGCAGCTTGGACAGGTTTAGCAATGAG. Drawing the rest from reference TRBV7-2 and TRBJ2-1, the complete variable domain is GAGVSQSPSNKVTEKGKDVELRCDPISGHTALYWYRQSLGQGLEFLIYFQGNSAPDKSGLPSDRFSAERTGGSVSTLTIQRTQQEDSAVYLCASSLDRFSNEQFFGPGTRLTVL.

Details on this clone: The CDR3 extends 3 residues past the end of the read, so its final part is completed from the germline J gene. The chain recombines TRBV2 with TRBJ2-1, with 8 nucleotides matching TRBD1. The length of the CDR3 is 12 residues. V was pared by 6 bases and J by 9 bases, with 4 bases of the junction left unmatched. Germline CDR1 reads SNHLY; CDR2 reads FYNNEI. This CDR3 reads CASRRQGIEQFF. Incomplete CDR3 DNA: TGTGCCAGCAGGAGACAGGGGATTGAG.

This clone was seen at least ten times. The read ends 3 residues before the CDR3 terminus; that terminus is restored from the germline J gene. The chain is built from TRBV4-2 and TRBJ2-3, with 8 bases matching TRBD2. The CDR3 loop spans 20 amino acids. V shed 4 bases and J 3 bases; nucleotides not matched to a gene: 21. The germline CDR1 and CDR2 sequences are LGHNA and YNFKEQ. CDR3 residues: CASSPFSAIGGGIYTDTQYF. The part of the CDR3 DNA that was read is TGTGCCAGCAGCCCCTTTTCCGCGATTGGCGGGGGGATCTATACAGATACG.

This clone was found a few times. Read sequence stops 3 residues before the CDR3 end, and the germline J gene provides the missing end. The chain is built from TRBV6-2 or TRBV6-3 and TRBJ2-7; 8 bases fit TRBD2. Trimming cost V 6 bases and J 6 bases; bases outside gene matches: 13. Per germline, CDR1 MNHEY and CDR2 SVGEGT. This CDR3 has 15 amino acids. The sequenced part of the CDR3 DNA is TGTGCCAGCAGCCCGGGGGGCAGCGGGGGAAGCGAG. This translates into CASSPGGSGGSE. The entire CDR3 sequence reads CASSPGGSGGSEQYF.

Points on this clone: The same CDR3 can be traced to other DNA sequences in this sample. Partial CDR3 DNA: TGTGCCAGTAGCCTGACGGGGGGCGTCCAGCCC. Translation: CASSLTGGVQP. The whole CDR3 region reads CASSLTGGVQPQHF. The chain employs TRBV19 and TRBJ1-5; D is possibly TRBD1 (6 bases). Coverage ceases 3 residues before the CDR3 finishes, and the germline J gene fills in the end. Germline lookup yields CDR1 LNHDA and CDR2 SQIVND (reference sequence). The CDR3 has 14 residues. The V end was cut by 6 bases, the J end by 7 bases, with 16 bases between.

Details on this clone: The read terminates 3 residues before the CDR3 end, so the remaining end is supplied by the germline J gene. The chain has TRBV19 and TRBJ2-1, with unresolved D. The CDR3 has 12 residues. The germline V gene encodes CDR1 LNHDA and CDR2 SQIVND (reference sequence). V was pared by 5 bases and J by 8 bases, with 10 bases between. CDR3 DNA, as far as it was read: TGTGCCAGTAGTCACGGTGGTGATGAG. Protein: CASSHGGDE. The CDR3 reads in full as CASSHGGDEQFF.

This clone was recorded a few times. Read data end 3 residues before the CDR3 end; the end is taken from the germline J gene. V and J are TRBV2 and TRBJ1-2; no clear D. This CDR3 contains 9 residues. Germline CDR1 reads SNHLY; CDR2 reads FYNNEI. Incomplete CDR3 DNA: TGTGCCAGCGCAGGAGGC. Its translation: CASAGG. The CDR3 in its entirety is CASAGGYTF.

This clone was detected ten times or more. The covered CDR3 bases are TGTGCCAGCTCACCGGGACAGGGAATCGATGGC. This encodes CASSPGQGIDG. The whole CDR3 reads CASSPGQGIDGYTF. V and J are TRBV18 and TRBJ1-2; TRBD1 aligns across 9 bases. The read terminates 3 residues before the CDR3 end, so the remaining end is supplied by the germline J gene. With 3 bases clipped from V and 6 bases from J, the junction kept 5 bases outside the gene matches. Germline lookup yields CDR1 KGHSH and CDR2 LQKENI. The CDR3 covers 14 residues.

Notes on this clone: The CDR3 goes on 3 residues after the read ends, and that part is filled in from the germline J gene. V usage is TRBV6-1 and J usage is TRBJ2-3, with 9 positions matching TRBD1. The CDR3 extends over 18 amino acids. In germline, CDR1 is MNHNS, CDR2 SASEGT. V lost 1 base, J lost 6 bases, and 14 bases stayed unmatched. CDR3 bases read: TGTGCCAGCAGTGAAGGCCCGGGACAGGGTCGTCTGGGGGATACG. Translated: CASSEGPGQGRLGDT. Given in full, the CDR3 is CASSEGPGQGRLGDTQYF.

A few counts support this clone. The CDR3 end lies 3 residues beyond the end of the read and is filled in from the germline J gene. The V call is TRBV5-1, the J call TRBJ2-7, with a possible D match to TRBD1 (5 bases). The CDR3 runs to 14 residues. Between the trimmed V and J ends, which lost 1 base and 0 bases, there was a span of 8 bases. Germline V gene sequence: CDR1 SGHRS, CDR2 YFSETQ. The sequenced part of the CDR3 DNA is TGCGCCAGCAGCTTGCTAGGGGTCTCCTACGAG. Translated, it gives CASSLLGVSYE. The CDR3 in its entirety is CASSLLGVSYEQYF.

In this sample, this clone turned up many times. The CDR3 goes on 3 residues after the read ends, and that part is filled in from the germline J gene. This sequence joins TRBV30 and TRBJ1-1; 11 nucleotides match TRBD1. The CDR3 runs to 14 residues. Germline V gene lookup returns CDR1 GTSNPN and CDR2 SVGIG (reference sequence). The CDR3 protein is CAWSATDRGRGAFF. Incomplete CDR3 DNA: TGTGCCTGGAGCGCTACGGACAGGGGGCGCGGA. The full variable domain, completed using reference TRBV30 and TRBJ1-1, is SQTIHQWPATLVQPVGSPLSLECTVEGTSNPNLYWYRQAAGRGLQLLFYSVGIGQISSEVPQNLSASRPQDRQFILSSKKLLLSDSGFYLCAWSATDRGRGAFFGQGTRLTVV.